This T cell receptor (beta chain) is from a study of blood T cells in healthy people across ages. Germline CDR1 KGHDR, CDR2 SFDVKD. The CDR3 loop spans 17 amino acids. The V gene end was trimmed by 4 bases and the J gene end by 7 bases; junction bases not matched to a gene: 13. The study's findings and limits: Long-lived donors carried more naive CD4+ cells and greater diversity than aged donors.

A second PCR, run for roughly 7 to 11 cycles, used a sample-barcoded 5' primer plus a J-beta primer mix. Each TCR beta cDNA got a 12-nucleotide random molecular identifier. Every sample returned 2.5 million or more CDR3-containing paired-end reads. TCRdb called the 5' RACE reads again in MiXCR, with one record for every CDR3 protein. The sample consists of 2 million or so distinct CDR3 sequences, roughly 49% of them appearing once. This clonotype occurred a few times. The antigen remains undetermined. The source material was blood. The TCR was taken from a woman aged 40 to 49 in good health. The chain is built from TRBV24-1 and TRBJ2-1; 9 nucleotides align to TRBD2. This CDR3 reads CATSDPGGSGGRNEQFF. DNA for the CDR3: TGTGCCACCAGTGACCCCGGGGGTAGCGGGGGAAGAAATGAGCAGTTCTTC.